Below are 8 T cell receptor beta chains sequenced from a single sample in a study of blood T cell repertoires in COVID-19. Profiled with immunoSEQ multiplex PCR; TCRdb holds only in-frame clones, not every one. The sample contains over 100,000 clones, roughly 85% of which appear only once. The sample taken for sequencing was peripheral blood. These receptors were collected from a man aged 35-49 years with acute or convalescent COVID-19.

Here the CDR3 reads CASYKQGSNSNQPQHF. The CDR3 DNA sequence: TGTGCCAGTTACAAACAGGGATCAAATAGCAATCAGCCCCAGCATTTT. The rearrangement links TRBV6-6 to TRBJ1-5, with a possible D match to TRBD1 (6 bases). The CDR3 is 16 amino acids. The V gene lost 9 bases and the J gene lost 0 bases, with 18 bases spanning the gap. Germline values: CDR1 MNHNY, CDR2 SVGAGI (reference sequence).

The CDR3 DNA sequence: TGCGCCAGCAGCTTCATCGACAGGGTGGATGGCTACACCTTC. Protein sequence: CASSFIDRVDGYTF. The chain employs TRBV5-1 and TRBJ1-2; 7 bases fit TRBD1. V shed 2 bases and J 6 bases; nucleotides not matched to a gene: 7. Germline CDR1 reads SGHRS; CDR2 reads YFSETQ. The CDR3 is made up of 14 amino acids.

This chain uses TRBV7-8 with TRBJ1-2; 8 positions agree with TRBD1. With 4 bases clipped from V and 1 base from J, the junction kept 5 bases outside the gene matches. The CDR3 covers 15 residues. CDR1 and CDR2 from the germline V gene are SGHVS and FQNEAQ. This CDR3 is CASSSPDRVNYGYTF. CDR3 DNA: TGTGCCAGCAGCTCCCCGGACAGGGTTAACTATGGCTACACCTTC.

The chain combines TRBV3-1 (or the pseudogene TRBV3-2) with TRBJ2-7; the match to TRBD1 covers 9 bases. CDR3 size: 16 residues. Trimming at V came to 1 base and at J to 5 bases, leaving 9 bases not matched to a gene. Germline CDR1 reads LGHDT; CDR2 reads YNNKEL (reference sequence). CDR3 residues: CASSQVPTGGRDEQYF. DNA for the CDR3: TGTGCCAGCAGCCAAGTTCCCACAGGGGGCAGGGACGAGCAGTACTTC.

The chain recombines TRBV6-2 or TRBV6-3 with TRBJ2-1; 13 nucleotides agree with TRBD2. Germline CDR1 is MNHEY and CDR2 is SVGEGT. The ends lost 5 bases at V and 2 bases at J; junction bases unmatched: 3. CDR3 length equals 16 residues. CDR3 DNA: TGTGCCAGCAGTAAACTAGCGGGAGGGCCCTACAATGAGCAGTTCTTC. It yields the protein CASSKLAGGPYNEQFF.

This chain links TRBV15 with TRBJ2-2, with unresolved D. V lost 5 bases and J lost 10, with 14 bases in between. CDR1 LNHNV and CDR2 YYDKDF come from the germline V gene (reference sequence). This CDR3 comprises 13 residues. The DNA of the CDR3 is TGTGCCACCAGCCGCTCCCAGATTGAGGAGCTGTTTTTT. This sequence encodes CATSRSQIEELFF. Variable domain in full (rest from reference TRBV15 and TRBJ2-2): DAMVIQNPRYQVTQFGKPVTLSCSQTLNHNVMYWYQQKSSQAPKLLFHYYDKDFNNEADTPDNFQSRRPNTSFCFLDIRSPGLGDTAMYLCATSRSQIEELFFGEGSRLTVL.

The chain carries TRBV30 and TRBJ2-1, with 8 bases matching TRBD1. V was pared by 5 bases and J by 5 bases, with 8 bases of the junction left unmatched. Germline CDR1 and CDR2: GTSNPN and SVGIG (reference sequence). CDR3 length: 14 residues. The CDR3 protein is CAWGYTGGHNEQFF. The CDR3 region has the DNA TGTGCCTGGGGATACACAGGGGGACACAATGAGCAGTTCTTC. The full variable domain, in which reference TRBV30 and TRBJ2-1 provide the parts outside the CDR3, is SQTIHQWPATLVQPVGSPLSLECTVEGTSNPNLYWYRQAAGRGLQLLFYSVGIGQISSEVPQNLSASRPQDRQFILSSKKLLLSDSGFYLCAWGYTGGHNEQFFGPGTRLTVL.

The gene calls are TRBV7-9 and TRBJ2-5; D gene uncertain. The CDR3 is 12 residues long. CDR1 is SEHNR and CDR2 is FQNEAQ in the germline V gene (reference sequence). The germline V and J ends were trimmed by 3 bases and 9 bases, with 11 bases remaining between them. CDR3 protein: CASSFDRGAQYF. The CDR3 bases are TGTGCCAGCAGCTTCGACCGCGGAGCCCAGTACTTC. Full variable domain (remainder filled in from reference TRBV7-9 and TRBJ2-5): DTGVSQNPRHKITKRGQNVTFRCDPISEHNRLYWYRQTLGQGPEFLTYFQNEAQLEKSRLLSDRFSAERPKGSFSTLEIQRTEQGDSAMYLCASSFDRGAQYFGPGTRLLVL.